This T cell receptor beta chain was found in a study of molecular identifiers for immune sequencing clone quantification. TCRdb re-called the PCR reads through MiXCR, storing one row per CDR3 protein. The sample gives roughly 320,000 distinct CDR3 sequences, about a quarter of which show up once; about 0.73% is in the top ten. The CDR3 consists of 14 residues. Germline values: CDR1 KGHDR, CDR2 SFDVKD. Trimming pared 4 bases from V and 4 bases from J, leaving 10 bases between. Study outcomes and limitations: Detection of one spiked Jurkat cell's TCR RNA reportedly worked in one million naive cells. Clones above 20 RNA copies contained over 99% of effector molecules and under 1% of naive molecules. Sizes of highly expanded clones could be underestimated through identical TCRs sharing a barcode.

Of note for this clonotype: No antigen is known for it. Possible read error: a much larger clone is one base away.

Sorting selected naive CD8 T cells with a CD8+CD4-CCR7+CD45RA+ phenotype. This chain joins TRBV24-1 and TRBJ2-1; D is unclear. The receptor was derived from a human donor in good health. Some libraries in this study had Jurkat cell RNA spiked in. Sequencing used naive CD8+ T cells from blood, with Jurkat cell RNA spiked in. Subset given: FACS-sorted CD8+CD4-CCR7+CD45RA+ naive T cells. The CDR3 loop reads CATSDFIGYNEQFF. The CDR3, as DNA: TGTGCCACCAGTGACTTCATAGGGTACAATGAGCAGTTCTTC.